This entry concerns a single TCR beta chain. Its antigen is currently unknown. The data derive from a study of T cell responses to AZD1222 COVID-19 vaccine. Overall study context: Second doses at about 4 or about 12 weeks were pooled.

Study outcomes and limitations: Females outnumbered males among donors, who were mostly white British; clonal diversity was possibly underestimated.

Trimming took off 1 base at V and 0 bases at J, with 10 bases between the two ends. The germline gives CDR1 MGHRA, CDR2 YSYEKL. The CDR3 extends over 15 amino acids. Assay used: immunoSEQ multiplex PCR; TCRdb lists only in-frame clones, some missing. The top ten hold 7.5% to 8% of the sample, which has around 120,000 clones, less than 90% seen once. J is TRBJ2-7 and V is TRBV4-1; no reliable D call. The sequencing here drew on peripheral blood, taken on day 0 of AZD1222 vaccination. The receptor was isolated from an adult in good health. In DNA, the CDR3 is TGCGCCAGCAGCCAAGGTAGGGCAACCTCCTACGAGCAGTACTTC. It specifies CASSQGRATSYEQYF.